The 24 T cell receptor beta chains below come from one sample, sequenced in a study of molecular identifiers for immune sequencing clone quantification. TCRdb re-called the PCR reads through MiXCR, storing one row per CDR3 protein. Counted here are about 36,000 distinct CDR3 sequences, under 20% occurring once; the ten biggest clones make up about 6.2%. The specimen was naive CD8+ T cells from blood, with Jurkat cell RNA spiked in. Specified subset: FACS-sorted CD8+CD4-CCR7+CD45RA+ naive T cells. The receptors here all came from a human donor in good health. Some libraries in this study had Jurkat cell RNA spiked in.

This clonotype was detected ten times or more. This chain connects TRBV28 to TRBJ2-7; D could derive from TRBD1 or TRBD2 (5 bases each). Germline assignment: CDR1 MDHEN and CDR2 SYDVKM. V was cut by 3 bases and J by 1 base, with 16 bases left in between. The CDR3 spans 16 residues. CDR3 amino acids: CASSFTLGTVSYEQYF. CDR3 nucleotide sequence: TGTGCCAGCAGTTTTACTCTCGGGACGGTGTCCTACGAGCAGTACTTC.

This clonotype was detected ten times or more. The chain uses TRBV7-2 and TRBJ2-1; no firm D call. Germline CDR1 reads SGHTA; CDR2 reads FQGNSA. The CDR3 covers 15 residues. V lost 2 bases and J 3 bases, leaving 11 bases between the germline ends. The CDR3 DNA sequence: TGTGCCAGCAGCTTATTTTTGGAGAACTACAATGAGCAGTTCTTC. This encodes CASSLFLENYNEQFF.

The rearrangement links TRBV11-2 to TRBJ2-7; D call uncertain. The germline V gene encodes CDR1 SGHAT and CDR2 FQNNGV. V was trimmed by 4 bases and J by 3 bases, leaving 4 bases between them. The length of the CDR3 is 11 residues. CDR3 nucleotides: TGTGCCAGCAGCTCGGACTACGAGCAGTACTTC. Its translation: CASSSDYEQYF.

The chain employs TRBV11-2 and TRBJ2-1, with D possibly matching TRBD2 (5 bases). This CDR3 is built from 14 residues. Germline assignment: CDR1 SGHAT and CDR2 FQNNGV. Trimming left V 2 bases short and J 9 bases short, with 14 bases between. The CDR3 sequence: CASSLLFGEGEQFF. CDR3 nucleotide sequence: TGTGCCAGCAGCTTACTATTCGGGGAAGGTGAGCAGTTCTTC.

The chain joins TRBV28 to TRBJ2-1; 11 nucleotides line up with TRBD2. V was clipped by 3 bases and J by 4 bases; unmatched bases: 14. This CDR3 spans 19 amino acids. The germline V gene encodes CDR1 MDHEN and CDR2 SYDVKM. The DNA for the CDR3 is TGTGCCAGCAGTTTCGGCCATCAGACTAGCGGGACGGGGTACAATGAGCAGTTCTTC. Translated, it gives CASSFGHQTSGTGYNEQFF.

This clonotype was observed at least ten times. The V and J genes are TRBV5-4 and TRBJ2-3, with 8 bases aligning to TRBD1. V was pared by 4 bases and J by 2 bases, with 6 bases of the junction left unmatched. Germline CDR1 and CDR2: SGHNT and YYREEE (reference sequence). The CDR3 covers 15 residues. Written as DNA, the CDR3 is TGTGCCAGCAGCCCACGGACAGGGTACACAGATACGCAGTATTTT. It specifies CASSPRTGYTDTQYF. Using reference TRBV5-4 and TRBJ2-3 for the parts outside the CDR3, the full variable domain is ETGVTQSPTHLIKTRGQQVTLRCSSQSGHNTVSWYQQALGQGPQFIFQYYREEENGRGNFPPRFSGLQFPNYSSELNVNALELDDSALYLCASSPRTGYTDTQYFGPGTRLTVL.

This clonotype was counted a few times. A much larger clone is a single base away; this may be a read error. The V call is TRBV6-2 or TRBV6-3, the J call TRBJ2-7; TRBD2 aligns across 9 bases. The CDR3 has 15 residues. Germline lookup yields CDR1 MNHEY and CDR2 SVGEGT. CDR3 region: CASGSGLAFTYKQYF. Here the CDR3 DNA reads TGTGCCAGCGGCTCGGGACTAGCATTCACCTACAAGCAGTACTTC.

By frequency in the sample, this clonotype is medium-sized. J is TRBJ2-5 and V is TRBV27; no reliable D call. V dropped 1 base and J dropped 5 bases, with 14 bases sitting between them. Germline assignment: CDR1 MNHEY and CDR2 SMNVEV (reference sequence). This CDR3 contains 15 residues. The CDR3 DNA is TGTGCCAGCAGTTTATTAGGCGGTATCCCGGAGACCCAGTACTTC. It yields the protein CASSLLGGIPETQYF.

Ten or more counts support this clonotype. This chain connects TRBV9 to TRBJ2-1; 11 nucleotides align to TRBD2. CDR1 is SGDLS and CDR2 is YYNGEE in the germline V gene. This CDR3 spans 15 amino acids. Unmatched junction bases numbered 3, after V lost 4 bases and J lost 3 bases. In DNA, the CDR3 is TGTGCCAGCAGCTCAACTAGCGGGAGCTACAATGAGCAGTTCTTC. Its protein product is CASSSTSGSYNEQFF.

This clonotype was detected ten times or more. The chain joins TRBV24-1 to TRBJ2-1, with TRBD2 matching over 7 bases. This CDR3 has 16 amino acids. The ends lost 0 bases at V and 6 bases at J; junction bases unmatched: 7. From germline, CDR1 is KGHDR and CDR2 SFDVKD. CDR3 coding DNA: TGTGCCACCAGTGATTTGGGGGGGGACTCGCCCAATGAGCAGTTCTTC. This translates into CATSDLGGDSPNEQFF.

CDR3 residues: CASSNGQRDNTGELFF. DNA of the CDR3: TGTGCCAGCAGTAATGGACAGCGCGACAACACCGGGGAGCTGTTTTTT. The rearrangement joins TRBV2 to TRBJ2-2, with D tentatively TRBD1 (6 bases). V dropped 5 bases and J dropped 2 bases, with 15 bases sitting between them. CDR3 length: 16 amino acids. Germline lookup yields CDR1 SNHLY and CDR2 FYNNEI.

This clonotype occurred a few times. CDR3 nucleotide sequence: TGTGCCAGCAGCGTTAGCAAGGACAGGGGGCGATTGGAGCAGTACTTC. Its translation: CASSVSKDRGRLEQYF. The chain recombines TRBV7-8 with TRBJ2-7; 11 nucleotides align to TRBD1. The J segment lost 7 bases and the V segment lost 5 bases, leaving 13 bases of the junction unmatched. CDR3 length: 16 residues. CDR1 SGHVS and CDR2 FQNEAQ come from the germline V gene. The full variable domain, with the rest looked up from reference TRBV7-8 and TRBJ2-7, is GAGVSQSPRYKVAKRGQDVALRCDPISGHVSLFWYQQALGQGPEFLTYFQNEAQLDKSGLPSDRFFAERPEGSVSTLKIQRTQQEDSAVYLCASSVSKDRGRLEQYFGPGTRLTVT.

Regarding this clonotype: Just one base apart from a much larger clone, this may be a read error. V gene TRBV12-3 or TRBV12-4 combines with J gene TRBJ2-5; D is perhaps TRBD1 or TRBD2 (5 bases each). CDR3 length: 12 amino acids. The CDR3 DNA follows: TGTGCCAGCCGGGGCGGGCAAGAGACCCCGTACTTC. It codes for CASRGGQETPYF.

As for this clonotype: The junction and the germline gene differ at one end; a read error may be behind it. The chain couples TRBV3-1 to TRBJ2-5; a weak D match, TRBD2 (6 bases). Germline V gene lookup returns CDR1 LGHDT and CDR2 YNNKEL (reference sequence). The CDR3 is 14 amino acids. The DNA of the CDR3 is TGTGCCAGCAGCCCAGGGACTTTCCAAGAGACCCAGTGCTTC. The encoded protein is CASSPGTFQETQCF.

The sample holds many counts of this clonotype. V gene TRBV4-2 combines with J gene TRBJ2-2; 11 bases are a match to TRBD2. The CDR3 consists of 19 residues. After removal of 4 bases from V and 2 bases from J, the junction contained 12 bases not matched to a gene. Germline V gene sequence: CDR1 LGHNA, CDR2 YNFKEQ. The CDR3 region has the DNA TGTGCCAGCAGCCCTTTTGGGACTAGCGGTACACTTAACACCGGGGAGCTGTTTTTT. Its protein product is CASSPFGTSGTLNTGELFF.

In regard to this clonotype: A much bigger clone sits one base away, suggesting this may be a read error. V is TRBV20-1 and J is TRBJ2-5, with D maybe TRBD2 (5 bases). Germline lookup yields CDR1 DFQATT and CDR2 SNEGSKA (reference sequence). The CDR3 consists of 12 residues. V lost 3 bases, J lost 5 bases, and 10 bases lay in between. This CDR3 reads CSASAAGETQYF. The CDR3 bases are TGCAGTGCTAGCGCCGCGGGCGAGACCCAGTACTTC.

The chain uses TRBV14 and TRBJ1-2; 8 positions match TRBD1. With V trimmed by 9 bases and J by 6 bases, 15 bases remained unmatched. Germline assignment: CDR1 SGHDN and CDR2 FVKESK. The CDR3 is 15 residues long. CDR3 sequence: CAREYPTGGLNGYTF. In nucleotides, the CDR3 is TGTGCCAGAGAATACCCAACAGGGGGATTGAATGGCTACACCTTC.

This clonotype was observed a handful of times. J is TRBJ2-2 and V is TRBV29-1; D uncertain. Trimming stripped 3 bases from V and 3 bases from J, with 5 bases between. Per the germline V gene, CDR1 is SQVTM and CDR2 is ANQGSEA. The CDR3 consists of 12 residues. CDR3 loop: CSVDFDTGELFF. Here the CDR3 DNA reads TGCAGCGTTGATTTCGACACCGGGGAGCTGTTTTTT.

Here the CDR3 reads CSADLGLDNEQFF. CDR3 sequence (DNA): TGCAGTGCTGACCTAGGACTCGACAATGAGCAGTTCTTC. This chain joins TRBV20-1 and TRBJ2-1; D perhaps matches TRBD2 (5 bases). This CDR3 contains 13 residues. The V and J ends lost 5 bases and 5 bases respectively, with 13 bases between them. Germline values: CDR1 DFQATT, CDR2 SNEGSKA (reference sequence).

This chain uses TRBV5-5 with TRBJ1-5, with unresolved D. Looked up from germline, CDR1 is SGHKS and CDR2 is YYEKEE (reference sequence). V shed 0 bases and J shed 0 bases, with 7 bases lying between them. The CDR3 contains 15 residues. CDR3 in amino acids: CASSLDTYSNQPQHF. In nucleotides, the CDR3 is TGTGCCAGCAGCTTGGACACCTATAGCAATCAGCCCCAGCATTTT.

The chain joins TRBV10-2 to TRBJ2-2, with D maybe TRBD2 (6 bases). Germline V gives CDR1 WSHSY, CDR2 SAAADI. V gave up 6 bases and J gave up 8 bases, with 25 bases separating them. The CDR3 length is 17 residues. The CDR3 DNA reads TGCGCCAGCAGCGAGGAGGTACGACGGGACTCCGAGGGGGAGCTGTTTTTT. Protein: CASSEEVRRDSEGELFF.

V usage is TRBV19 and J usage is TRBJ2-7; D is perhaps TRBD1 or TRBD2 (5 bases each). The CDR3 runs to 11 residues. Per the germline V gene, CDR1 is LNHDA and CDR2 is SQIVND (reference sequence). V was trimmed by 5 bases and J by 9 bases, leaving 11 bases between them. The CDR3 DNA reads TGTGCCAGTAGTTCCGGGACGTCGCAGTACTTC. Translation: CASSSGTSQYF.

Details on this clonotype: A much bigger clone sits one base away, suggesting this may be a read error. The J gene is TRBJ2-5, the V gene TRBV27; perhaps TRBD2 as D (6 bases). The germline V gene has CDR1 MNHEY and CDR2 SMNVEV (reference sequence). CDR3 length equals 14 residues. The chain's CDR3 is CVSSSSLAWGTQYF. In DNA form, the CDR3 reads TGTGTCAGCAGTTCCTCACTAGCTTGGGGGACCCAGTACTTC.

The genes are TRBV19 and TRBJ2-3, with D maybe TRBD2 (5 bases). V lost 3 bases and J lost 3, with 10 bases in between. The germline CDR1 and CDR2 sequences are LNHDA and SQIVND (reference sequence). The CDR3 length is 14 residues. The CDR3: CASSMTGGTDTQYF. The CDR3, as DNA: TGTGCCAGTAGTATGACCGGAGGTACAGATACGCAGTATTTT.